A selection of T cell receptor beta chains follows, all from one sample in a study of blood T cell repertoires in COVID-19. Libraries were prepared by immunoSEQ multiplex PCR; TCRdb keeps only in-frame clonotypes and omits some of them. This sample has about 240,000 clones, with around 81% found just once. Sample: peripheral blood. These receptors were obtained from a man under 40 who had recovered from COVID-19. CDR3s include the opening cysteine and the closing phenylalanine or tryptophan. Each record gives: D gene, J gene, V gene, clone size, CDR3 protein, CDR3 DNA. The D gene is left open where the match is weak. Only some rows state a clone size, as once, few, many or a class for expanded clones.

NA | TRBJ1-2 | TRBV12-5 | NA | CASGLVSSLSGYTF | TGTGCTAGTGGTTTGGTATCTTCATTGAGCGGCTACACCTTC
TRBD1 | TRBJ1-4 | TRBV6-1 | NA | CASSEARGQGNEKLFF | TGTGCCAGCAGTGAAGCCAGGGGGCAGGGAAATGAAAAACTGTTTTTT
TRBD2 | TRBJ2-5 | TRBV29-1 | NA | CSVGREEETQYF | TGCAGCGTTGGACGGGAGGAAGAGACCCAGTACTTC
NA | TRBJ2-1 | TRBV5-4 | NA | CATGREWSYNEQFF | TGTGCCACCGGACGGGAATGGTCCTACAATGAGCAGTTCTTC
TRBD2 | TRBJ2-1 | TRBV6-5 | NA | CASSSRAGGSYNEQFF | TGTGCCAGCAGTTCTCGGGCGGGGGGGTCCTACAATGAGCAGTTCTTC
NA | TRBJ2-5 | TRBV5-5 | NA | CASSLGAGQQETQYF | TGTGCCAGCAGCTTGGGGGCCGGACAGCAAGAGACCCAGTACTTC
TRBD2 | TRBJ2-1 | TRBV4-1 | NA | CASSQPGLDTYNEQFF | TGCGCCAGCAGCCAGCCGGGACTAGACACATACAATGAGCAGTTCTTC
TRBD2 | TRBJ2-5 | TRBV19 | NA | CASRGTSQETQYF | TGTGCCAGTAGGGGGACTAGCCAAGAGACCCAGTACTTC
NA | TRBJ2-5 | TRBV2 | few | CASSERGLVQTQYF | TGTGCCAGCAGTGAACGAGGGCTAGTCCAGACCCAGTACTTC
TRBD1 | TRBJ1-4 | TRBV18 | NA | CASSTGTGGTNEKLFF | TGTGCCAGCTCAACCGGGACAGGGGGAACAAATGAAAAACTGTTTTTT
NA | TRBJ2-3 | TRBV10-3 | NA | CAISERGTASTDTQYF | TGTGCCATCAGTGAGAGGGGGACGGCTAGCACAGATACGCAGTATTTT
NA | TRBJ1-2 | TRBV5-1 | NA | CASSPGRDSEARYGYTF | TGCGCCAGCAGCCCAGGCCGGGACTCCGAAGCCCGCTATGGCTACACCTTC
TRBD1 | TRBJ1-1 | TRBV6-2/TRBV6-3 | NA | CASSRQGANTEAFF | TGTGCCAGCAGTCGACAGGGGGCGAACACTGAAGCTTTCTTT
TRBD1 | TRBJ1-1 | TRBV14 | NA | CASSQNRDSEAFF | TGTGCCAGCAGCCAAAATCGGGACAGTGAAGCTTTCTTT
TRBD2 | TRBJ2-3 | TRBV7-9 | NA | CASSLRPRVAGGDTQYF | TGTGCCAGCAGCTTAAGGCCCCGGGTAGCGGGAGGGGATACGCAGTATTTT
TRBD1 | TRBJ1-2 | TRBV6-5 | NA | CASSTGDGYTF | TGTGCCAGCAGTACAGGGGATGGCTACACCTTC
TRBD1 | TRBJ1-4 | TRBV5-1 | NA | CASSPSATGSEKLFF | TGCGCCAGCAGCCCGAGCGCGACAGGGAGCGAAAAACTGTTTTTT
NA | TRBJ1-1 | TRBV19 | NA | CASSMGREGTEAFF | TGTGCCAGTAGTATGGGCAGGGAGGGGACTGAAGCTTTCTTT
TRBD1 | TRBJ1-5 | TRBV2 | NA | CASSRGTGGPYQPQHF | TGTGCCAGCAGTCGTGGGACAGGGGGTCCGTATCAGCCCCAGCATTTT
NA | TRBJ1-4 | TRBV20-1 | NA | CSAPLREKLFF | TGCAGTGCCCCACTCCGAGAAAAACTGTTTTTT
NA | TRBJ2-7 | TRBV12-3/TRBV12-4 | NA | CASSAPPIYEQYF | TGTGCCAGCAGTGCGCCGCCGATCTACGAGCAGTACTTC
NA | TRBJ1-2 | TRBV7-9 | NA | CASSSREGGYTF | TGTGCCAGCAGCTCGCGAGAGGGTGGCTACACCTTC
NA | TRBJ1-4 | TRBV24-1 | NA | CATSRATNEKLFF | TGTGCCACCAGTAGAGCAACTAATGAAAAACTGTTTTTT
TRBD1 | TRBJ1-5 | TRBV5-3 | NA | CARRLGHGQEISNQPQHF | TGTGCCAGAAGGTTGGGACACGGACAGGAAATTAGCAATCAGCCCCAGCATTTT
NA | TRBJ1-5 | TRBV9 | NA | CASSAAGRSNQPQHF | TGTGCCAGCAGCGCGGCGGGTCGTAGCAATCAGCCCCAGCATTTT
NA | TRBJ1-1 | TRBV6-4 | once | CASSVSGVETEAFF | TGTGCCAGCAGTGTATCAGGGGTGGAGACTGAAGCTTTCTTT